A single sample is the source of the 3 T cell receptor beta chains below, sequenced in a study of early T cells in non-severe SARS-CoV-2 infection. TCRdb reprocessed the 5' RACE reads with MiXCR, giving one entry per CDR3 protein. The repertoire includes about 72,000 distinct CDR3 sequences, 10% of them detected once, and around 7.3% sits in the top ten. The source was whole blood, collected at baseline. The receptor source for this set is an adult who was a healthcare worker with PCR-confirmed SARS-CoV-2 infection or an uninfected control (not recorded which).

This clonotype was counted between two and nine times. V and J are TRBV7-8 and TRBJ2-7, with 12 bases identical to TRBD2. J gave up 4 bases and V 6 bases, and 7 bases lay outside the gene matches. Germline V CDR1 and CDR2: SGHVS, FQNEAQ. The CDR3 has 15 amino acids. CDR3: CASRLGLAGGYEQYF. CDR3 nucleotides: TGTGCCAGCAGGCTAGGGCTAGCGGGGGGGTACGAGCAGTACTTC.

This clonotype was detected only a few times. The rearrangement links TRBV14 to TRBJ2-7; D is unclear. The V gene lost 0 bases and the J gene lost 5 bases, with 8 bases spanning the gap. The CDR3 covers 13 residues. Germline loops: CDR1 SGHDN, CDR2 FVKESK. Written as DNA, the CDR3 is TGTGCCAGCAGCCAAGATAGACGGGACGAGCAGTACTTC. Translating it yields CASSQDRRDEQYF.

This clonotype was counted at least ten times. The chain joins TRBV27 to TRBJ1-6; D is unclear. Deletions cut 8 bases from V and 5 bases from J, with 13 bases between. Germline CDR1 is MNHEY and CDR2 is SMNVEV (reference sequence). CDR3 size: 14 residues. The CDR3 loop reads CASSVGRNNSPLHF. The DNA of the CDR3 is TGTGCCAGCTCCGTTGGTAGGAATAATTCACCCCTCCACTTT.